This T cell receptor beta chain was identified during a study of T-cell memory formation after mild COVID-19. TCRdb reprocessed the 5' RACE reads with MiXCR, giving one entry per CDR3 protein. Of around 300,000 distinct CDR3 sequences listed, roughly 13% are singletons. The CDR3 extends over 15 amino acids. V was clipped by 3 bases and J by 5 bases, with 17 bases between them. Germline CDR1 and CDR2: SGHDT and YYEEEE. This chain joins TRBV5-6 and TRBJ2-5; D is unclear. The receptor comes from a man aged 18 to 29 who had mild COVID-19 (a few samples of this study predate the infection). Cell type and time point are not known. The specimen sequenced was PBMCs or a T cell subset sorted from them (not recorded which). The CDR3 here is CASSWGVGFGETQYF. Here the CDR3 DNA reads TGTGCCAGCAGCTGGGGTGTGGGGTTTGGTGAGACCCAGTACTTC.